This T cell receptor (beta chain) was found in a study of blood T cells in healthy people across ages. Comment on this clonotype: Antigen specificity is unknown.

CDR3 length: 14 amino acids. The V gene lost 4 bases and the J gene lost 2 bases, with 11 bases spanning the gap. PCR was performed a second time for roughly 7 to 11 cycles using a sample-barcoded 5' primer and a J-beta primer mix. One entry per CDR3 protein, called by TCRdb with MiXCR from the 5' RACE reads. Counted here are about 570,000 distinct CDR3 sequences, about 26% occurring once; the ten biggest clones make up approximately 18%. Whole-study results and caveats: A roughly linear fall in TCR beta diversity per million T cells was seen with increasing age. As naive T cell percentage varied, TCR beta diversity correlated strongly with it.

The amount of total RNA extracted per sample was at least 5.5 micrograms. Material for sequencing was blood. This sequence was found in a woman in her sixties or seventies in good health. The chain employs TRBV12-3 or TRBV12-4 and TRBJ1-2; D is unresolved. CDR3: CASSSLVPNYGYTF. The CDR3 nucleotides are TGTGCCAGCAGTTCACTGGTGCCCAACTATGGCTACACCTTC.